This T cell receptor beta chain emerged from a study of blood T cell repertoires in COVID-19. The assay was immunoSEQ multiplex PCR, and TCRdb's table has in-frame clones only and misses some. The repertoire holds some 140,000 clones, with roughly 84% as singletons. The trim removed 0 bases at V and 7 bases at J, leaving 6 bases unmatched. This CDR3 is 17 amino acids long. Germline assignment: CDR1 LGHNA and CDR2 YNFKEQ. The receptor was isolated from a man aged 60 to 69 with COVID-19, enrolled during active disease. The chain uses TRBV4-2 and TRBJ2-1; TRBD2 aligns across 13 bases. Input material: peripheral blood. The CDR3 here is CASSQDETSGGGNEQFF. For the CDR3, the DNA is TGTGCCAGCAGCCAAGATGAAACTAGCGGGGGGGGAAATGAGCAGTTCTTC.